This T cell receptor (beta chain) is drawn from a study of persistence of HIV-infected CD4 T cells. Study-wide background: The sample holds CD4+ T cells responsive to CMV or HIV-1 Gag.

V shed 0 bases, J shed 7 bases, and the junction held 4 bases outside the gene matches. Germline loops: CDR1 WNHNN, CDR2 SYGVQD (reference sequence). This CDR3 spans 15 amino acids. The libraries were made with immunoSEQ version 4 in survey mode. Genomic DNA was diluted to 9 to 10 ng/uL, up to roughly 1 ug per sample. Libraries were prepared by immunoSEQ multiplex PCR; TCRdb keeps only in-frame clonotypes and omits some of them. The repertoire has roughly 30,000 clones, around 82% of them found once; the top ten carry roughly 4.8%. Lysates of CMV-infected fibroblasts at approximately 10 ug/mL stimulated these cells. CD40L/CD69 double-negative CD45RO-high memory CD4+ T cells were collected. These HIV-1-infected adults initiated suppressive ART in chronic infection. Details on this clone: Antigen unknown.

V is TRBV10-1 and J is TRBJ1-5; 9 bases agree with TRBD1. The source material was CD4+ T cells sorted from PBMCs after approximately 18-hour stimulation, sampled from a patient who received antiretroviral therapy. The sequence was collected from an adult man with HIV who was CMV-seropositive. Written as DNA, the CDR3 is TGCGCCAGCAGTGAGTCGGGACAGGGCCGCCAGCCCCAGCATTTT. Translated: CASSESGQGRQPQHF.